A selection of T cell receptor beta chains follows, all from one sample in a study of CD8 T cells in Susac syndrome. TCRdb processed the immunoSEQ multiplex PCR reads anew with MiXCR; each CDR3 protein has one entry. The sample includes about 100,000 distinct CDR3 sequences, 95% of them seen just once. The specimen sequenced was CD8+ T cells from PBMCs. These receptors were taken from a human donor with Susac syndrome. Each CDR3 is given without its conserved first and last residue. Each record gives: V gene, J gene, D gene, CDR3 protein. A D gene is named only where the DNA matches it firmly.

>TRBV9|TRBJ1-2|-
ASSAHRDVANYGYT
>TRBV24-1|TRBJ1-2|-
ATSEPGRLGYT
>TRBV15|TRBJ1-6|-
ATSRDRSYRSNSPLH
>TRBV2|TRBJ1-5|-
ASSDEGNQPQH
>TRBV29-1|TRBJ2-7|TRBD1
SVKGQAFTSEQY
>TRBV10-3|TRBJ1-3|-
AISESGNTIY
>TRBV29-1|TRBJ2-7|-
SVTIAGEQY
>TRBV19|TRBJ1-2|-
ASIGRALAGYT
>TRBV29-1|TRBJ2-1|-
SVEGGSSYNEQF
>TRBV13|TRBJ2-3|TRBD2
ASSLRASGRTDTQY
>TRBV15|TRBJ2-3|-
ATSREGADTQY
>TRBV19|TRBJ2-7|-
ASSIGYEQY
>TRBV13|TRBJ1-1|-
ASSPRGGGNTEAF
>TRBV3-1|TRBJ2-3|TRBD1
ASSQLRDRDTDTQY
>TRBV29-1|TRBJ2-7|-
SVEVTASSYEQY
>TRBV12-3/TRBV12-4|TRBJ2-7|-
ASSPDKYEQY
>TRBV12-5|TRBJ2-3|TRBD1
ASGLGDRDTDTQY
>TRBV29-1|TRBJ2-2|-
SVTRTVNTGELF
>TRBV28|TRBJ2-7|-
ASTGGGDSYEQY
>TRBV14|TRBJ1-6|-
ASSQELGSPLH
>TRBV4-1|TRBJ2-5|TRBD2
ASSQVSGGAETQY
>TRBV4-2|TRBJ2-5|TRBD2
ASSQEASGVETQY
>TRBV11-2|TRBJ2-3|-
ASSRDPSTDTQY
>TRBV9|TRBJ2-7|-
ASSVGEAYEQY
>TRBV7-9|TRBJ2-3|TRBD1
ASSLPGTDPTDTQY
>TRBV29-1|TRBJ2-1|-
SVVGLANNEQF
>TRBV20-1|TRBJ2-7|-
SATRRPPLDYEQY
>TRBV29-1|TRBJ2-3|-
SVDPSLGWQRTKDTQY
>TRBV28|TRBJ1-1|-
ASSFVGAGTEAF
>TRBV7-9|TRBJ2-1|-
ASSLDINEQF
>TRBV4-1|TRBJ2-5|TRBD1
ASSRGQGETQY
>TRBV6-5|TRBJ1-1|-
ASSYQWDTEAF
>TRBV4-1|TRBJ2-2|-
ASSQLRATERATGELF
>TRBV7-2|TRBJ1-2|-
ASSPRTAVYGYT
>TRBV30|TRBJ1-2|-
AWRQSGGYT
>TRBV5-1|TRBJ1-2|TRBD1
ASSRGQGGGYT
>TRBV3-1|TRBJ1-2|-
ASSQDWGSDYGYT
>TRBV4-1|TRBJ1-5|-
ASSQGVGGDQPQH
>TRBV3-1|TRBJ2-1|-
ASSQRGDPINEQF
>TRBV3-1|TRBJ2-5|TRBD2
ASSREISGAGETQY
>TRBV7-9|TRBJ2-4|-
ASSFLAGGKNIQY
>TRBV5-4|TRBJ2-1|-
ASSLALLELSNEQF
>TRBV9|TRBJ1-1|-
ASSAQGYMNTEAF
>TRBV20-1|TRBJ2-7|-
SASGSGSSYEQY
>TRBV27|TRBJ2-1|-
ASAKPGPEYNEQF